The clone carrying this T cell receptor beta chain has more than one count but fewer than ten. V shed 5 bases and J shed 0 bases, with 5 bases lying between them. The CDR3 contains 11 residues. The germline V gene has CDR1 SQVTM and CDR2 ANQGSEA. This record belongs to a study of blood T cell repertoires in COVID-19. Study details: Sites across the United States, Italy and Spain contributed samples from acute and convalescent COVID-19.

Participants were aged roughly 18 to 90 years, lived in about two dozen US areas, and enrolled virtually. Each recovered donor of Cohort 3 presented with two negative PCRs, clearance, or symptom resolution. Clones were read by immunoSEQ multiplex PCR, and TCRdb kept only the in-frame ones, dropping some. The table shows roughly 250,000 clones, with under 95% occurring only once. The sequencing input was PBMCs or T cells enriched from blood (not recorded which). This receptor was identified in a woman aged 18-35 years who had recovered from COVID-19. This chain links TRBV29-1 with TRBJ2-7; no definite D call. As DNA, the CDR3 is TGCAGCGTTCGTAGCTCCTACGAGCAGTACTTC. Protein sequence: CSVRSSYEQYF.